This T cell receptor (beta chain) was observed in a study of blood T cell repertoires in COVID-19. Some clones are missing from TCRdb's copy, which holds only in-frame ones; the method was immunoSEQ multiplex PCR. Of under 50,000 clones in the sample, 90% were seen once. The V and J ends lost 3 bases and 4 bases respectively, with 31 bases between them. From germline, CDR1 is LNHNV and CDR2 YYDKDF (reference sequence). This CDR3 region has 22 residues. Input material: peripheral blood. The rearrangement joins TRBV15 to TRBJ1-6; D is perhaps TRBD1 (6 bases). This clonotype was sampled from a man between 65 and 85 years old with active COVID-19. Here the CDR3 DNA reads TGTGCCACCAGCAGGTCTAAGGGACCGGGACACCTCCCCGGGGTTTATAATTCACCCCTCCACTTT. Its translation is CATSRSKGPGHLPGVYNSPLHF.